This TCR beta chain was documented in a study of T cell responses to AZD1222 COVID-19 vaccine. The data were produced by immunoSEQ multiplex PCR, yet TCRdb's version contains in-frame clones alone and is incomplete. The data hold about 78,000 clones, with about nine tenths observed a single time. Trimming stripped 0 bases from V and 8 bases from J, with 7 bases between. Germline CDR1 LGHDT, CDR2 YNNKEL (reference sequence). The CDR3 extends over 12 amino acids. The source was peripheral blood, collected on day 0 of AZD1222 vaccination. V and J are TRBV3-1 (or the pseudogene TRBV3-2) and TRBJ1-1; D not resolved. The TCR originated in an adult in good health. Here the CDR3 DNA reads TGTGCCAGCAGCCAAGATCAAGGGGAAGCTTTCTTT. Encoded protein: CASSQDQGEAFF.